Listed below are T cell receptor beta chains from one sample, sequenced in a study of CD8+CD57+ T cells in acquired aplastic anemia. In TCRdb, the reads were re-called with MiXCR into one record per CDR3 protein. The data hold about 180,000 distinct CDR3 sequences, with about 50% observed a single time. Sequencing was performed on sorted CD4+, CD8+, or CD8+CD57+ T cells (not recorded which) from PBMCs. Receptor source: a human donor with aplastic anemia. Each CDR3 is given with its conserved first and last residue. The D gene is left open where the match is weak. The listing skips clone size in some rows; elsewhere it reads once, few, many or a size class.

CDR3 protein: CASSRANTGELFF
CDR3 DNA: TGTGCCAGCAGCAGGGCGAACACCGGGGAGCTGTTTTTT
D gene: -
V gene: TRBV12-3/TRBV12-4
clone size: many
J gene: TRBJ2-2

CDR3 protein: CASSGEGARGTGELFF
CDR3 DNA: TGTGCCAGCAGTGGGGAGGGGGCGCGCGGCACCGGGGAGCTGTTTTTT
D gene: -
V gene: TRBV2
clone size: -
J gene: TRBJ2-2

CDR3 protein: CASSIQGGNQPQHF
CDR3 DNA: TGTGCCAGTAGTATACAAGGGGGGAATCAGCCCCAGCATTTT
D gene: -
V gene: TRBV19
clone size: many
J gene: TRBJ1-5

CDR3 protein: CSVLRRGAGNEQFF
CDR3 DNA: TGCAGCGTTCTAAGGAGGGGGGCCGGTAATGAGCAGTTCTTC
D gene: -
V gene: TRBV29-1
clone size: -
J gene: TRBJ2-1

CDR3 protein: CAIATELNTEAFF
CDR3 DNA: TGTGCCATCGCGACAGAACTGAACACTGAAGCTTTCTTT
D gene: -
V gene: TRBV10-3
clone size: -
J gene: TRBJ1-1

CDR3 protein: CASSLGGTGARETQYF
CDR3 DNA: TGTGCTAGCAGCTTAGGAGGGACTGGGGCCCGGGAGACCCAGTACTTC
D gene: -
V gene: TRBV7-7
clone size: -
J gene: TRBJ2-5

CDR3 protein: CASSEEFSYEQYF
CDR3 DNA: TGTGCCAGCAGTGAGGAGTTCTCCTACGAGCAGTACTTC
D gene: -
V gene: TRBV2
clone size: -
J gene: TRBJ2-7

CDR3 protein: CASTGQPSNNNEQFF
CDR3 DNA: TGTGCCAGCACTGGGCAGCCGAGTAATAACAATGAGCAGTTCTTC
D gene: -
V gene: TRBV2
clone size: many
J gene: TRBJ2-1

CDR3 protein: CASSFVLGQPQHF
CDR3 DNA: TGTGCCAGCAGCTTCGTGTTAGGACAGCCCCAGCATTTT
D gene: -
V gene: TRBV5-5
clone size: few
J gene: TRBJ1-5

CDR3 protein: CASSLSTLGEQYF
CDR3 DNA: TGTGCCAGCAGTCTCTCTACCCTTGGAGAGCAGTACTTC
D gene: -
V gene: TRBV27
clone size: once
J gene: TRBJ2-7

CDR3 protein: CSAESALSNQPQHF
CDR3 DNA: TGCAGTGCGGAATCAGCGCTTAGCAATCAGCCCCAGCATTTT
D gene: -
V gene: TRBV20-1
clone size: -
J gene: TRBJ1-5

CDR3 protein: CASSNRDLNSPLHF
CDR3 DNA: TGTGCCAGCAGCAACCGGGATTTAAATTCACCCCTCCACTTT
D gene: -
V gene: TRBV2
clone size: many
J gene: TRBJ1-6

CDR3 protein: CSARGEGPTDTQYF
CDR3 DNA: TGCAGTGCTAGAGGCGAGGGACCCACAGATACGCAGTATTTT
D gene: -
V gene: TRBV20-1
clone size: many
J gene: TRBJ2-3

CDR3 protein: CSARGVGVTIQETQYF
CDR3 DNA: TGCAGTGCTAGAGGGGTTGGCGTTACCATCCAGGAGACCCAGTACTTC
D gene: -
V gene: TRBV20-1
clone size: -
J gene: TRBJ2-5

CDR3 protein: CASSSSLPSNEQFF
CDR3 DNA: TGTGCCAGTTCCTCATCCCTTCCTAGCAATGAGCAGTTCTTC
D gene: -
V gene: TRBV19
clone size: many
J gene: TRBJ2-1

CDR3 protein: CASKADSNYGYTF
CDR3 DNA: TGCGCCAGCAAGGCAGACTCTAACTATGGCTACACCTTC
D gene: -
V gene: TRBV5-1
clone size: many
J gene: TRBJ1-2

CDR3 protein: CASRPPMRGGLGETQYF
CDR3 DNA: TGTGCCAGCAGGCCTCCGATGCGAGGGGGCCTGGGGGAGACCCAGTACTTC
D gene: TRBD1
V gene: TRBV6-2/TRBV6-3
clone size: -
J gene: TRBJ2-5

CDR3 protein: CASSQDPGLSGTNSYEQYF
CDR3 DNA: TGTGCCAGCAGCCAAGATCCCGGACTTAGCGGGACAAACTCCTACGAGCAGTACTTC
D gene: TRBD2
V gene: TRBV4-2
clone size: -
J gene: TRBJ2-7

CDR3 protein: CASSSLRETQYF
CDR3 DNA: TGTGCCAGCAGCTCCCTCCGAGAGACCCAGTACTTC
D gene: -
V gene: TRBV7-6
clone size: -
J gene: TRBJ2-5

CDR3 protein: CASTTGYNNEQFF
CDR3 DNA: TGTGCCAGTACGACAGGCTATAACAATGAGCAGTTCTTC
D gene: -
V gene: TRBV7-9
clone size: -
J gene: TRBJ2-1

CDR3 protein: CASSHDSREAFF
CDR3 DNA: TGTGCCAGCAGCCATGACAGTCGCGAAGCTTTCTTT
D gene: -
V gene: TRBV7-8
clone size: many
J gene: TRBJ1-1

CDR3 protein: CASSFGLSNEAFF
CDR3 DNA: TGTGCCAGCTCCTTCGGTTTGTCAAATGAAGCTTTCTTT
D gene: -
V gene: TRBV7-6
clone size: -
J gene: TRBJ1-1

CDR3 protein: CASSEFRSRLSGNTIYF
CDR3 DNA: TGTGCCAGCAGTGAATTCCGGTCCCGCCTCTCTGGAAACACCATATATTTT
D gene: -
V gene: TRBV25-1
clone size: -
J gene: TRBJ1-3